This TCR beta chain was recovered during a study of PD-1 blockade in classical Hodgkin lymphoma. The time point denotes: newly diagnosed, previously untreated cHL patient sample. Profiled with immunoSEQ multiplex PCR; TCRdb holds only in-frame clones, not every one. The repertoire includes about 20,000 clones, 90% of them detected once, and less than 8.5% sits in the top ten. This receptor was obtained from a human donor with classical Hodgkin lymphoma. Sequencing used peripheral blood mononuclear cells (PBMCs).

In DNA form, the CDR3 reads TGTGCCAGCAGTTACTTAATACCGGGACAGGCTAATGAAAAACTGTTTTTT. It yields the protein CASSYLIPGQANEKLFF. The chain joins TRBV25-1 to TRBJ1-4; TRBD1 matches at 8 bases. CDR3 length: 17 residues. The V gene's germline CDR1 is MGHDK and CDR2 SYGVNS. J was trimmed by 3 bases and V by 5 bases; bases with no gene match: 11. The complete variable domain, with remaining parts taken from reference TRBV25-1 and TRBJ1-4, reads EADIYQTPRYLVIGTGKKITLECSQTMGHDKMYWYQQDPGMELHLIHYSYGVNSTEKGDLSSESTVSRIRTEHFPLTLESARPSHTSQYLCASSYLIPGQANEKLFFGSGTQLSVL.